Listed below are T cell receptor beta chains from one sample, sequenced in a study of control samples from healthy donors and cancer patients. TCRdb's table, derived via immunoSEQ multiplex PCR, lists solely in-frame clones and lacks some. Of fewer than 200,000 clones listed, just over 90% are singletons. Sequencing input: blood. The source is a man in his thirties or forties in good health. The CDR3 runs from the conserved cysteine through the conserved F or W. The order of the fields is V gene, J gene, CDR3 protein.

TRBV6-6	TRBJ1-1	CASVSQGETEAFF
TRBV12-5	TRBJ2-2	CARGGGQGRGTGELFF
TRBV4-1	TRBJ1-3	CASSQDKGDSGNTIYF
TRBV4-2	TRBJ1-4	CASSQDGRDATNEKLFF
TRBV27	TRBJ2-3	CASSLFNPTGDTQYF
TRBV18	TRBJ2-3	CASSPGSTDTQYF
TRBV2	TRBJ2-7	CASNERTGDFYEQYF
TRBV5-1	TRBJ1-1	CASSLGDGGVRAFF
TRBV19	TRBJ1-5	CASSISGQGIYSNQPQHF
TRBV19	-	CASSIEDSSYNEQFF
TRBV28	TRBJ1-1	CASSDTRTEEAFF
TRBV7-2	TRBJ1-2	CASSPRSRAGYGYTF
TRBV5-5	TRBJ2-3	CASNPPQGTDTQYF
TRBV5-1	TRBJ2-3	CASSPGQGADTQYF
TRBV30	TRBJ1-1	CAWSVGVMNTEAFF
TRBV6-6	TRBJ1-2	CASSYSDGVYGYTF
TRBV6-5	TRBJ1-2	CASRPPGLNYGYTF
TRBV3-1/TRBV3-2	TRBJ2-7	CASSQVSGLTYEQYF
TRBV5-5	TRBJ1-5	CASSLGWDGYNQPQHF
TRBV25-1	TRBJ1-2	CASRDSFYGYTF
TRBV10-3	TRBJ2-2	CAISQSGGQTGELFF
TRBV2	TRBJ1-2	CASTTRGRNYGYTF
TRBV6-2/TRBV6-3	TRBJ2-3	CASSYTLGTASTDTQYF
TRBV19	TRBJ1-2	CASSFGTGIYGYTF
TRBV5-5	TRBJ1-2	CASSLSVANYGYTF
TRBV3-1/TRBV3-2	TRBJ1-6	CASSQRPSSYNSPLHF
TRBV29-1	TRBJ2-2	CSVSRGRASTGELFF
TRBV10-3	TRBJ1-2	CAISERQHYGYTF
TRBV2	TRBJ2-6	CASGDSPSGGANVLTF
TRBV4-3	TRBJ2-7	CASSQDLVTQGRGTYEQYF
TRBV27	TRBJ2-4	CASSLIGQENIQYF
TRBV27	TRBJ2-7	CASSLAGGNYEQYF
TRBV9	TRBJ1-5	CASSVGGDSNQPQHF
TRBV12-1	TRBJ2-7	CASSFAILGQEETYEQYF
TRBV4-1	TRBJ2-2	CASSQGQRTGELFF
TRBV29-1	TRBJ2-3	CSVAGLSSTDTQYF
TRBV9	TRBJ1-4	CASSVGQVGEKLFF
TRBV12-3/TRBV12-4	TRBJ2-4	CASSPQGTDIQYF
TRBV3-1/TRBV3-2	TRBJ1-2	CASSRTTGYGYTF
TRBV5-4	TRBJ2-5	CASSTPGTQETQYF
TRBV9	TRBJ2-3	CASTLAGTSTDTQYF
TRBV7-9	TRBJ1-1	CASSLVGGDTEAFF
TRBV7-3	TRBJ1-1	CASSLALNTEAFF
TRBV18	TRBJ1-6	CASSLEQTAGNSPLHF
TRBV20-1	TRBJ2-7	CSASIAGLTYEQYF
TRBV28	TRBJ1-5	CASSFQGTNQPQHF
TRBV19	TRBJ1-1	CASSMTDRTEAFF
TRBV7-2	TRBJ2-3	CASSLDLVGVQYF
TRBV15	TRBJ1-2	CATSIQGPYGYTF
TRBV6-2/TRBV6-3	TRBJ1-1	CASSYPRVGENTEAFF
TRBV28	TRBJ1-2	CASSFAGSGYTF
TRBV27	TRBJ2-7	CASSNRDRNYEQYF
TRBV14	TRBJ1-6	CASSQQGNSPLHF
TRBV6-2/TRBV6-3	TRBJ2-1	CASSPRTSGVRLVEQFF
TRBV5-1	TRBJ2-1	CASSLGPVRGINEQFF
TRBV6-5	TRBJ2-3	CASRGGQTTQYF
TRBV6-2/TRBV6-3	TRBJ1-2	CASSYGGQLYYGYTF
TRBV30	TRBJ2-2	CACGEGTGELFF
TRBV27	TRBJ1-1	CASSPRGPTEAFF
TRBV7-9	TRBJ2-3	CASSFLGTRTDTQYF